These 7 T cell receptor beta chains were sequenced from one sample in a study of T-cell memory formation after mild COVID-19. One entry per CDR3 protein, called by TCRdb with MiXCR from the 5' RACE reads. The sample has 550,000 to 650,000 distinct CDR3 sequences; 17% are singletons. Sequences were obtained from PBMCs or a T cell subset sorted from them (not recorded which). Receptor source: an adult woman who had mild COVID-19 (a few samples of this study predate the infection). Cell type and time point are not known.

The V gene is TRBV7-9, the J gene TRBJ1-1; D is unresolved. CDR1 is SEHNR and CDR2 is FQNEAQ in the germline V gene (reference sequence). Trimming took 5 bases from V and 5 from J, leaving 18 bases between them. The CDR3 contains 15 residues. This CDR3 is CASSPPGVLGTEAFF. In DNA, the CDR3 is TGTGCCAGCAGCCCCCCCGGGGTATTGGGGACTGAAGCTTTCTTT.

The CDR3 sequence is CASSSQGLGTGELFF. CDR3 nucleotides: TGCGCCAGCAGCTCACAGGGGTTGGGCACCGGGGAGCTGTTTTTT. This chain uses TRBV5-1 with TRBJ2-2; 7 nucleotides align to TRBD1. CDR1 and CDR2 from the germline V gene are SGHRS and YFSETQ. J lost 4 bases, V lost 3 bases, and 6 bases had no gene match. The CDR3 totals 15 residues.

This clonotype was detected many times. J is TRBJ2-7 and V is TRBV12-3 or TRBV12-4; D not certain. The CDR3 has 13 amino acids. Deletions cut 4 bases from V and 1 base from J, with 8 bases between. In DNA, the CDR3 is TGTGCCAGCAGTTCACCCGCTTCCTACGAGCAGTACTTC. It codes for CASSSPASYEQYF.

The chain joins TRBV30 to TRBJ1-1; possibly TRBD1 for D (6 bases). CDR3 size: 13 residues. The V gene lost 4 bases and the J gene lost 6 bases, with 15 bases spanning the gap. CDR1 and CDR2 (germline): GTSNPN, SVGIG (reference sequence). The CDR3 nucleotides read TGTGCCTGGAAACAGGGAACCCAGGCTGAAGCTTTCTTT. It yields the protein CAWKQGTQAEAFF.

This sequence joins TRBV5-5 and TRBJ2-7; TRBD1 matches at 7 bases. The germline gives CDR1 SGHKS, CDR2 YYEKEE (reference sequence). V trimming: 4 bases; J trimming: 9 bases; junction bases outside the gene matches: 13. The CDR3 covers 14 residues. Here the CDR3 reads CASSITGQLTRQYF. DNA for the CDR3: TGTGCCAGCAGCATAACGGGACAGCTCACCAGGCAGTACTTC.

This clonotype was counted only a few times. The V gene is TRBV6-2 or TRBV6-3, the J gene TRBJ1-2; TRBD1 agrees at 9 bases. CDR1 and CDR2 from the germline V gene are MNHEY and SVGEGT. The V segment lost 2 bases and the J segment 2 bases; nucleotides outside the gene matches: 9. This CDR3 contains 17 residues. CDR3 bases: TGTGCCAGCAGTTACCCTAGGCTTGGACAGGGGAACTATGGCTACACCTTC. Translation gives CASSYPRLGQGNYGYTF.

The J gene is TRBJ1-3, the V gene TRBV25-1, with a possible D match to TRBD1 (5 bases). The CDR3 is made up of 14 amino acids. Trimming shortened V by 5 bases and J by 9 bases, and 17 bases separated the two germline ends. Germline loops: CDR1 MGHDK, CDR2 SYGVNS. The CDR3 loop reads CASSTTGTMVTIYF. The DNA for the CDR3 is TGTGCCAGCAGTACGACCGGGACCATGGTCACCATATATTTT.